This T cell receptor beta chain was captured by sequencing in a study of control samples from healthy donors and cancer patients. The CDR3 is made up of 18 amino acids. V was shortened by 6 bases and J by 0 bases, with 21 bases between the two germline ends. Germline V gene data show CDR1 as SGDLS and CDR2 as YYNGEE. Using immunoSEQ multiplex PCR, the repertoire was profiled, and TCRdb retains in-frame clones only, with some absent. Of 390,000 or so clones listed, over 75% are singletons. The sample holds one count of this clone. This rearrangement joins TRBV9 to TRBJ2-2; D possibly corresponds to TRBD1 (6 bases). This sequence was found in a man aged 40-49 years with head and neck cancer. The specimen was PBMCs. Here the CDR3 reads CASTEGGMLYPNTGELFF. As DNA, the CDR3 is TGTGCCAGCACGGAAGGGGGAATGTTATACCCGAACACCGGGGAGCTGTTTTTT.